A selection of T cell receptor beta chains follows, all from one sample in a study of shared clonotypes between healthy human individuals. Method: immunoSEQ multiplex PCR; TCRdb's copy keeps in-frame clones and lacks some. The sample records some 790,000 clones, approximately 77% being singletons. The sequenced material came from memory CD4+ T cells sorted from blood. The receptors stem from a woman younger than 45 in good health. Each CDR3 is given with its conserved first and last residue. The D gene is left open where the match is weak. The size field is filled for only some rows; it gives once, few, many or a size class.

cdr3_aa cdr3_nt v_call clone_size j_call d_call
CASSLQSSGTGDTQYF TGTGCCAGCAGCTTACAAAGTAGCGGGACTGGAGATACGCAGTATTTT TRBV11-2 . TRBJ2-3 TRBD2
CASSLTPQGGNTDTQYF TGTGCCAGCAGCTTAACGCCCCAGGGGGGGAATACAGATACGCAGTATTTT TRBV7-2 . TRBJ2-3 .
CASSPGHPQPQHF TGTGCCAGCTCACCAGGGCACCCCCAGCCCCAGCATTTT TRBV18 . TRBJ1-5 .
CASSSGRNYGYTF TGTGCCAGCAGTTCAGGCAGAAACTATGGCTACACCTTC TRBV27 . TRBJ1-2 .
CASGSILSSGRAVNEQFF TGTGCTAGTGGCTCCATCCTTTCTAGCGGGAGGGCCGTTAATGAGCAGTTCTTC TRBV12-5 . TRBJ2-1 TRBD2
CASRTGGNSNQPQHF TGTGCCAGCAGGACAGGGGGCAATAGCAATCAGCCCCAGCATTTT TRBV6-1 . TRBJ1-5 TRBD1
CASSFRGRTDTQYF TGTGCCAGCAGCTTTCGCGGGAGAACAGATACGCAGTATTTT TRBV7-2 . TRBJ2-3 TRBD2
CASRREASGNTIYF TGTGCCAGCAGAAGGGAGGCTTCTGGAAACACCATATATTTT TRBV28 . TRBJ1-3 .
CASSLSAGNQPQHF TGTGCCAGCAGCTTGTCCGCAGGGAATCAGCCCCAGCATTTT TRBV5-6 . TRBJ1-5 .
CASSEGWLTGELFF TGTGCCAGCAGCGAGGGGTGGCTTACCGGGGAGCTGTTTTTT TRBV9 . TRBJ2-2 .
CACTPKRGGNYEQYF TGTGCCTGCACCCCTAAACGCGGGGGGAACTACGAGCAGTACTTC TRBV30 medium-sized TRBJ2-7 TRBD2
CASSLARDTQYF TGTGCCAGCAGCTTAGCCCGGGACACTCAGTACTTC TRBV11-2 . TRBJ2-7 .
CAISSNDIQYF TGTGCCATCAGTTCTAACGACATTCAGTACTTC TRBV10-3 few TRBJ2-4 .
CASSERGSGRSKETQYF TGTGCCAGCAGTGAACGCGGTTCTGGCAGGAGTAAAGAGACCCAGTACTTC TRBV6-1 . TRBJ2-5 .
CASSLQGALRNTIYF TGTGCCAGCAGCTTGCAGGGGGCTCTAAGAAACACCATATATTTT TRBV5-8 . TRBJ1-3 TRBD1
CASSREKVGVTEAFF TGTGCCAGCAGTAGAGAGAAGGTGGGGGTTACTGAAGCTTTCTTT TRBV2 many TRBJ1-1 .
CASSPGHGNTEAFF TGTGCCAGTAGCCCTGGACACGGGAACACTGAAGCTTTCTTT TRBV19 . TRBJ1-1 .
CASSEIFKKASEQYF TGTGCCAGCAGTGAAATCTTCAAAAAGGCCTCCGAGCAGTACTTC TRBV2 . TRBJ2-7 .
CATSSPSYEQYF TGTGCCACCAGCAGCCCATCGTACGAGCAGTACTTC TRBV15 . TRBJ2-7 .
CASSLELVSDTQYF TGTGCCAGCAGCTTAGAGCTAGTTAGCGATACGCAGTATTTT TRBV7-2 . TRBJ2-3 .
CASSLNFYSGSSYEQYF TGTGCCAGCAGCCTAAATTTCTATAGCGGGAGCTCCTACGAGCAGTACTTC TRBV5-5 . TRBJ2-7 TRBD2
CASSGRFNEKLFF TGTGCCAGCAGTGGACGCTTTAATGAAAAACTGTTTTTT TRBV25-1 . TRBJ1-4 .
CASSDRERVNTEAFF TGTGCCAGCAGTGACAGGGAGAGGGTGAACACTGAAGCTTTCTTT TRBV6-1 . TRBJ1-1 .
CASSLSNGRASEQYF TGTGCCAGCAGCTTATCCAACGGGAGGGCCTCCGAGCAGTACTTC TRBV7-9 . TRBJ2-7 TRBD2
CASSRGRAHNEQFF TGCGCCAGCAGTCGTGGGAGGGCCCACAATGAGCAGTTCTTC TRBV5-1 once TRBJ2-1 TRBD2
CASSPGTTPSSYNEQFF TGTGCCAGCAGCCCCGGGACTACGCCGAGCTCCTACAATGAGCAGTTCTTC TRBV5-8 few TRBJ2-1 TRBD2
CASSQTTSSYEQYF TGCGCCAGCAGCCAAACGACTAGCTCCTACGAGCAGTACTTC TRBV5-1 few TRBJ2-7 .
CSVEITSGSTDTQYF TGCAGCGTTGAAATCACTAGCGGGAGCACAGATACGCAGTATTTT TRBV29-1 . TRBJ2-3 TRBD2
CASSLDGSGRGTGELFF TGCGCCAGCAGCTTGGATGGGTCGGGCAGGGGCACCGGGGAGCTGTTTTTT TRBV5-1 . TRBJ2-2 .
CASSDGLGDGNTIYF TGTGCCAGCAGTGATGGTTTAGGGGATGGAAACACCATATATTTT TRBV2 . TRBJ1-3 .
CASRDPNEVQFF TGCGCCAGCCGAGACCCGAATGAAGTGCAGTTCTTC TRBV10-2 . TRBJ2-1 .
CASSPQGTSYNEQFF TGTGCCAGCTCACCACAGGGGACTTCCTACAATGAGCAGTTCTTC TRBV18 . TRBJ2-1 .
CASSSYILGRETQYF TGTGCCAGCAGCAGCTATATTTTGGGACGAGAGACCCAGTACTTC TRBV11-1 . TRBJ2-5 .
CASSPQRALSNYEQYF TGTGCCAGCAGCCCGCAGCGGGCCTTATCGAACTACGAGCAGTACTTC TRBV11-2 once TRBJ2-7 .
CASSVAGGGEQYF TGTGCCAGTAGCGTTGCGGGAGGAGGCGAGCAGTACTTC TRBV14 few TRBJ2-7 TRBD2
CASRSYGGSGNTIYF TGTGCCAGCAGGTCCTACGGGGGCTCCGGAAACACCATATATTTT TRBV28 . TRBJ1-3 .
CASSLTPNTEAFF TGTGCCAGCAGCTTAACACCGAACACTGAAGCTTTCTTT TRBV5-6 . TRBJ1-1 .
CASRLQGNTEAFF TGTGCCAGCAGGTTACAGGGAAACACTGAAGCTTTCTTT TRBV2 . TRBJ1-1 .
CASSPPVRGERNEQFF TGTGCCAGCTCACCACCCGTCAGGGGGGAAAGGAATGAGCAGTTCTTC TRBV18 . TRBJ2-1 .
CASRGTTYEQYF TGTGCCAGCAGGGGCACTACCTACGAGCAGTACTTC TRBV25-1 many TRBJ2-7 .
CASSRGQGSAREKLFF TGTGCCAGCAGCCGGGGACAGGGTTCCGCCAGGGAAAAACTGTTTTTT TRBV5-4 . TRBJ1-4 TRBD1
CASSGSGRSRNEQFF TGTGCCAGCAGTGGTAGCGGGAGGAGCCGGAATGAGCAGTTCTTC TRBV7-2 . TRBJ2-1 TRBD2
CASSRQRDQPQHF TGTGCCAGCAGCCGCCAGAGGGATCAGCCCCAGCATTTT TRBV7-8 few TRBJ1-5 .
CASSVLGYYEQYF TGTGCCAGCAGTGTGTTAGGGTACTACGAGCAGTACTTC TRBV2 . TRBJ2-7 .
CASSEGVSDQPQHF TGTGCCAGCAGTGAAGGGGTATCCGATCAGCCCCAGCATTTT TRBV28 few TRBJ1-5 .
CASSPDGATNYYEQYF TGCGCCAGCAGCCCCGACGGGGCCACCAACTATTACGAGCAGTACTTC TRBV5-1 few TRBJ2-7 .
CASSLQGGPYEQYF TGCGCCAGCAGCTTGCAGGGGGGTCCCTACGAGCAGTACTTC TRBV5-1 . TRBJ2-7 .
CASSPSGISSYEQYF TGTGCCAGCAGTCCTAGCGGTATCAGCTCCTACGAGCAGTACTTC TRBV7-9 few TRBJ2-7 TRBD2
CASSARGTSGRTSPYEQYF TGCGCCAGCAGCGCCAGGGGGACTAGCGGGAGAACGAGCCCCTACGAGCAGTACTTC TRBV5-1 . TRBJ2-7 TRBD2
CASSFLTDPVGGYTF TGTGCCAGCAGCTTCCTAACTGACCCAGTGGGTGGCTACACCTTC TRBV11-2 . TRBJ1-2 .
CASSERGGNTEAFF TGTGCCAGCAGTGAGAGGGGAGGGAACACTGAAGCTTTCTTT TRBV2 few TRBJ1-1 .
CASSLYRTYEQYF TGTGCCAGCAGTTTATACAGGACCTACGAGCAGTACTTC TRBV28 . TRBJ2-7 .
CASSKLLDRREEKLFF TGTGCCAGCTCAAAACTCCTGGACAGGCGGGAAGAAAAACTGTTTTTT TRBV18 . TRBJ1-4 TRBD1
CASSEGSNPYNEQFF TGTGCCAGCAGTGAAGGCTCGAACCCCTACAATGAGCAGTTCTTC TRBV25-1 . TRBJ2-1 .
CASRNTDRGREKLFF TGTGCCAGTAGAAATACGGACAGGGGGCGAGAAAAACTGTTTTTT TRBV19 few TRBJ1-4 TRBD1
CASSKGQGQETQYF TGTGCCAGCAGTAAAGGACAGGGACAAGAGACCCAGTACTTC TRBV27 once TRBJ2-5 TRBD1
CASRPGGSSYNEQFF TGTGCCAGCAGGCCGGGAGGGAGCTCCTACAATGAGCAGTTCTTC TRBV9 . TRBJ2-1 TRBD2
CASSSNAPGETQYF TGTGCCAGCAGTTCGAACGCCCCCGGAGAGACCCAGTACTTC TRBV28 . TRBJ2-5 .
CASSFSGSNYEQYF TGTGCCAGTAGTTTTAGCGGGAGTAACTACGAGCAGTACTTC TRBV19 . TRBJ2-7 TRBD2